These 30 T cell receptor beta chains share one sample of origin, sequenced in a study of vaccination and CD4 T cells after COVID-19. Sequenced with the Oncomine TCR Beta short-read assay was DNA taken from cultured CD4+ T cells. TCRdb processed the PCR reads anew with MiXCR; each CDR3 protein has one entry. The sample has 15,000 or so distinct CDR3 sequences, about 50% seen once; the top ten hold approximately 12%. The treatment: roughly 10-day PBMC culture with coronavirus spike peptide pools or control peptides (ViraFEST assay). No antigen has been identified for these receptors. The source material was CD4+ T cells from blood, cultured in vitro. Receptors originate from a human donor who had recovered from COVID-19.

V usage is TRBV7-9 and J usage is TRBJ2-7; 12 bases are a match to TRBD1. The CDR3 is 15 residues long. V trimming: 5 bases; J trimming: 7 bases; junction bases outside the gene matches: 9. Germline values: CDR1 SEHNR, CDR2 FQNEAQ (reference sequence). Here the CDR3 reads CASSVPGQGAGEQYF. In DNA, the CDR3 is TGTGCCAGCAGCGTGCCGGGACAGGGGGCAGGGGAGCAGTACTTC.

This clonotype appeared once. The rearrangement uses TRBV20-1 and TRBJ1-4, with TRBD1 identical over 7 bases. After removal of 6 bases from V and 7 bases from J, the junction contained 17 bases not matched to a gene. Germline loops: CDR1 DFQATT, CDR2 SNEGSKA (reference sequence). This CDR3 contains 16 residues. The CDR3: CSAYPAPGQTGEKLFF. CDR3 in DNA: TGCAGTGCCTACCCCGCCCCGGGACAGACCGGTGAAAAACTGTTTTTT.

The CDR3 region has the DNA TGTGCCTGGAGTCAGCGGGGGAATGCCTATAATTCACCCCTCCACTTT. This gives the protein CAWSQRGNAYNSPLHF. This chain uses TRBV30 with TRBJ1-6, with D possibly being TRBD1 (5 bases). Germline loops: CDR1 GTSNPN, CDR2 SVGIG (reference sequence). Trimming took off 2 bases at V and 2 bases at J, with 13 bases between the two ends. The CDR3 totals 16 residues.

CDR3 DNA sequence: TGTGCCAGCAGCGAGGGACCGTCGCCCACTGAAGCTTTCTTT. This translates into CASSEGPSPTEAFF. The rearrangement links TRBV7-2 to TRBJ1-1, with D perhaps TRBD1 (5 bases). CDR3 length: 14 amino acids. Trimming took 5 bases from V and 4 from J, leaving 14 bases between them. Germline loops: CDR1 SGHTA, CDR2 FQGNSA.

The sample holds a few counts of this clonotype. The chain carries TRBV30 and TRBJ1-6; TRBD1 might be the D (5 bases). The ends were cut back, 7 bases at V and 9 bases at J, with 19 bases in the middle. CDR1 GTSNPN and CDR2 SVGIG come from the germline V gene (reference sequence). This CDR3 region has 14 residues. The CDR3 region has the DNA TGTGCCTCGAACTTCGTGGGGGGAGGTTCACCCCTCCACTTT. It translates to CASNFVGGGSPLHF.

This chain uses TRBV20-1 with TRBJ1-4; D remains ambiguous. The CDR3 contains 11 residues. The germline gives CDR1 DFQATT, CDR2 SNEGSKA (reference sequence). V was pared by 5 bases and J by 6 bases, with 7 bases between. In nucleotides, the CDR3 is TGCAGTGCTCCCCTTTATGAAAAACTGTTTTTT. Translation gives CSAPLYEKLFF.

A few counts support this clonotype. The V and J genes are TRBV6-1 and TRBJ1-6; 7 bases fit TRBD1. This CDR3 has 17 amino acids. Germline V gene lookup returns CDR1 MNHNS and CDR2 SASEGT. J lost 0 bases, V lost 6 bases, and 8 bases had no gene match. The CDR3 region has the DNA TGTGCCAGCAGCCGGACAGGAGGTGGCTCCTATAATTCACCCCTCCACTTT. As protein: CASSRTGGGSYNSPLHF.

The chain carries TRBV30 and TRBJ1-4; D is possibly TRBD1 (6 bases). The length of the CDR3 is 12 residues. V lost 8 bases and J 5 bases, leaving 12 bases between the germline ends. Germline CDR1 and CDR2: GTSNPN and SVGIG (reference sequence). The CDR3, as DNA: TGTGCCGGAGGACAGCAGAATGAAAAACTGTTTTTT. Protein sequence: CAGGQQNEKLFF.

The V gene is TRBV4-3, the J gene TRBJ1-2; 7 bases line up with TRBD1. This CDR3 has 13 amino acids. CDR1 and CDR2 from the germline V gene are LGHNA and YSLEER. V was pared by 5 bases and J by 8 bases, with 8 bases of the junction left unmatched. The CDR3 protein is CASSGQTGEGYTF. The CDR3 DNA reads as TGCGCCAGCAGCGGACAAACAGGGGAGGGCTACACCTTC.

The V call is TRBV7-2, the J call TRBJ2-7, with D uncertain. Deletions cut 2 bases from V and 3 bases from J, with 8 bases between. Germline lookup yields CDR1 SGHTA and CDR2 FQGNSA. The CDR3 consists of 13 residues. DNA for the CDR3: TGTGCCAGCAGCTTAAGCACTGTCTACGAGCAGTACTTC. Translating gives CASSLSTVYEQYF.

The CDR3 DNA is TGTGCCAGCACAGGACTAGCGGGGGCTGAGCAGTTCTTC. Its protein is CASTGLAGAEQFF. This chain links TRBV25-1 with TRBJ2-1; TRBD2 aligns across 13 bases. V gave up 7 bases and J gave up 9 bases; unmatched junction bases: 3. The CDR3 has 13 amino acids. Germline CDR1 is MGHDK and CDR2 is SYGVNS. Using reference TRBV25-1 and TRBJ2-1 for the parts outside the CDR3, the full variable domain is EADIYQTPRYLVIGTGKKITLECSQTMGHDKMYWYQQDPGMELHLIHYSYGVNSTEKGDLSSESTVSRIRTEHFPLTLESARPSHTSQYLCASTGLAGAEQFFGPGTRLTVL.

The rearrangement joins TRBV7-2 to TRBJ2-5; 7 nucleotides agree with TRBD2. The CDR3 is 14 amino acids. After removal of 1 base from V and 5 bases from J, the junction contained 4 bases not matched to a gene. The germline gives CDR1 SGHTA, CDR2 FQGNSA. CDR3 loop: CASSLGVGGETQYF. The CDR3 coding sequence is TGTGCCAGCAGCTTAGGAGTGGGGGGGGAGACCCAGTACTTC.

This chain joins TRBV11-2 and TRBJ2-3; the D is unclear. CDR3 size: 15 residues. Trimming cost V 0 bases and J 6 bases, with 13 bases left between them. Germline V lookup: CDR1 SGHAT, CDR2 FQNNGV. Written as DNA, the CDR3 is TGTGCCAGCAGCTTAGACACGTCCGGAAGGGATACGCAGTATTTT. As protein: CASSLDTSGRDTQYF.

This clonotype was picked up a small number of times. The rearrangement uses TRBV30 and TRBJ1-6; the D gene is possibly TRBD1 (5 bases). The germline V and J ends were trimmed by 0 bases and 9 bases, with 12 bases remaining between them. The CDR3 has 14 amino acids. CDR1 is GTSNPN, CDR2 SVGIG, per germline (reference sequence). The CDR3 DNA is TGTGCCTGGAGTGTATCAGGGTTGGGTTCACCCCTCCACTTT. This sequence encodes CAWSVSGLGSPLHF.

This clonotype has more than one count but fewer than ten. The chain recombines TRBV5-4 with TRBJ2-5, with 7 bases identical to TRBD1. Germline-derived CDR1 and CDR2 are SGHNT and YYREEE (reference sequence). V trimming: 4 bases; J trimming: 1 base; junction bases outside the gene matches: 1. The CDR3 covers 13 residues. CDR3 DNA: TGTGCCAGCAGCCGGGACAGCCAAGAGACCCAGTACTTC. Translation gives CASSRDSQETQYF.

V and J are TRBV7-9 and TRBJ1-1; D call uncertain. From germline, CDR1 is SEHNR and CDR2 FQNEAQ (reference sequence). This CDR3 comprises 15 residues. The V and J ends lost 4 bases and 1 base respectively, with 13 bases between them. CDR3 protein: CASSSGFLENTEAFF. Here the CDR3 DNA reads TGTGCCAGCAGCTCCGGGTTTTTAGAGAACACTGAAGCTTTCTTT.

This clonotype was counted between two and nine times. The chain is built from TRBV4-2 and TRBJ1-2, with a weak D call TRBD1 (6 bases). Trimming cost V 1 base and J 8 bases, with 11 bases left between them. The CDR3 extends over 13 amino acids. Germline-derived CDR1 and CDR2 are LGHNA and YNFKEQ. As DNA, the CDR3 is TGTGCCAGCAGCCAAGTCAGGGGCAGGGGCTACACCTTC. It is translated as CASSQVRGRGYTF.

This rearrangement joins TRBV18 to TRBJ1-1, with 7 bases identical to TRBD1. This CDR3 has 16 amino acids. Germline assignment: CDR1 KGHSH and CDR2 LQKENI. The trim removed 1 base at V and 1 base at J, leaving 6 bases unmatched. For the CDR3, the DNA is TGTGCCAGCTCACCACGGGCAGGGGGGGGGAACACTGAAGCTTTCTTT. Protein product: CASSPRAGGGNTEAFF.

This clonotype showed up just a few times. The chain couples TRBV20-1 to TRBJ2-1; no clear D. The CDR3 has 12 amino acids. Per germline, CDR1 DFQATT and CDR2 SNEGSKA (reference sequence). CDR3 in amino acids: CSLLRDNNEQFF. CDR3 DNA: TGCAGCTTACTCCGCGACAACAATGAGCAGTTCTTC.

The chain carries TRBV4-3 and TRBJ1-5; D gene ambiguous. Trimming removed 0 bases at V and 6 bases at J, with 6 bases between. The CDR3 runs 13 residues. CDR1 is LGHNA and CDR2 is YSLEER in the germline V gene. The CDR3 region is CASSQDIPQPQHF. CDR3 in DNA: TGCGCCAGCAGCCAAGATATACCTCAGCCCCAGCATTTT.

The J gene is TRBJ2-7, the V gene TRBV6-2 or TRBV6-3; D not certain. From germline, CDR1 is MNHEY and CDR2 SVGEGT. This CDR3 has 12 residues. V was cut by 1 base and J by 6 bases, with 7 bases left in between. The CDR3 DNA reads as TGTGCCAGCAGTTACTTGTTAGCCGAGCAGTACTTC. Protein: CASSYLLAEQYF.

This chain uses TRBV11-3 with TRBJ2-3, with D perhaps TRBD1 or TRBD2 (5 bases each). The length of the CDR3 is 13 residues. The germline CDR1 and CDR2 sequences are SGHNT and YENEEA. The V end lost 4 bases, the J end lost 8 bases, and 13 bases lay between the germline ends. CDR3: CASSYIGGGTQYF. The CDR3 DNA follows: TGTGCCAGCAGCTACATTGGGGGTGGTACGCAGTATTTT.

The rearrangement joins TRBV20-1 to TRBJ2-7, with 8 bases fitting TRBD1. Germline V gene lookup returns CDR1 DFQATT and CDR2 SNEGSKA (reference sequence). The CDR3 length is 12 residues. V shed 6 bases and J 3 bases; nucleotides not matched to a gene: 4. The CDR3 sequence: CSAQDRDYEQYF. CDR3 DNA: TGCAGTGCACAGGACAGGGACTACGAGCAGTACTTC.

This chain links TRBV6-2 or TRBV6-3 with TRBJ2-3, with TRBD2 as a possible D gene (6 bases). Germline values: CDR1 MNHEY, CDR2 SVGEGT. V lost 5 bases, J lost 0 bases, and 21 bases lay in between. There are 18 residues in the CDR3. The CDR3, as DNA: TGTGCCAGCAGTCCCCGGGAGTGGTTGGCCACTAGCACAGATACGCAGTATTTT. Amino acid sequence: CASSPREWLATSTDTQYF.

This clonotype was found a few times. The chain combines TRBV28 with TRBJ1-2, with TRBD1 matching 7 bases. Trimming cost V 5 bases and J 5 bases; bases outside gene matches: 17. Germline values: CDR1 MDHEN, CDR2 SYDVKM. This CDR3 comprises 17 residues. Here the CDR3 reads CASSPGDRFKVSYGYTF. In DNA, the CDR3 is TGTGCCAGCAGTCCAGGGGACAGATTTAAAGTATCGTATGGCTACACCTTC.

This chain connects TRBV20-1 to TRBJ1-5; possible D gene TRBD1, 5 bases. The germline gives CDR1 DFQATT, CDR2 SNEGSKA (reference sequence). CDR3 length: 13 residues. The V end lost 4 bases, the J end lost 1 base, and 8 bases lay between the germline ends. The CDR3 here is CSAIRDSNQPQHF. Here the CDR3 DNA reads TGCAGTGCTATCCGGGACAGCAATCAGCCCCAGCATTTT.

The rearrangement uses TRBV6-1 and TRBJ2-7; perhaps TRBD1 as D (6 bases). This CDR3 is 13 amino acids long. Deletions cut 6 bases from V and 3 bases from J, with 12 bases between. Germline V gene sequence: CDR1 MNHNS, CDR2 SASEGT. As DNA, the CDR3 is TGTGCCAGCAGGCCGGGACACATCTACGAGCAGTACTTC. The encoded protein is CASRPGHIYEQYF.

V gene TRBV5-6 combines with J gene TRBJ1-6; 9 bases align to TRBD1. V was pared by 2 bases and J by 9 bases, with 6 bases of the junction left unmatched. CDR3 size: 15 residues. Looked up from germline, CDR1 is SGHDT and CDR2 is YYEEEE. The CDR3 sequence: CASSFRGTGISPLHF. The CDR3 DNA follows: TGTGCCAGCAGCTTTCGCGGGACAGGGATTTCACCCCTCCACTTT.

The V call is TRBV5-1, the J call TRBJ2-7; 8 nucleotides match TRBD1. CDR1 is SGHRS and CDR2 is YFSETQ in the germline V gene. Losses at the gene ends were 3 bases for V and 8 bases for J; bases not matched to a gene: 10. This CDR3 is 14 amino acids long. The CDR3 spells CASSSTYAGGKQYF. In DNA, the CDR3 is TGCGCCAGCAGCTCTACCTATGCAGGGGGCAAGCAGTACTTC.

The genes are TRBV7-2 and TRBJ1-5; D is unclear. Germline lookup yields CDR1 SGHTA and CDR2 FQGNSA. The CDR3 has 17 amino acids. V was pared by 8 bases and J by 0 bases, with 20 bases between. The CDR3 nucleotides read TGTGCCAGCGCCGAAGGACGGGGTCTCGATAGCAATCAGCCCCAGCATTTT. Protein product: CASAEGRGLDSNQPQHF.